The clone carrying this T cell receptor (beta chain) was picked up one time. The data were obtained in a study of cytomegalovirus exposure and HLA in healthy donors. V gave up 5 bases and J gave up 5 bases; unmatched junction bases: 17. This CDR3 is 17 amino acids long. Looked up from germline, CDR1 is SGHTA and CDR2 is FQGNSA. The PCR was carried out with 60 Vbeta primers and 13 Jbeta primers. The method was immunoSEQ multiplex PCR; TCRdb's version includes in-frame clones alone and lacks a portion of them. The sample yields about 230,000 clones, approximately 84% seen once. The sequence came from a girl aged 2-15 years in good health and CMV-seronegative. The chain is built from TRBV7-2 and TRBJ1-2; 7 nucleotides match TRBD1. Sequenced sample: PBMCs. CDR3 amino acids: CASSLRDRVQNEYGYTF. The CDR3 nucleotides are TGTGCCAGCAGCCTCCGGGACAGAGTGCAGAATGAATATGGCTACACCTTC.